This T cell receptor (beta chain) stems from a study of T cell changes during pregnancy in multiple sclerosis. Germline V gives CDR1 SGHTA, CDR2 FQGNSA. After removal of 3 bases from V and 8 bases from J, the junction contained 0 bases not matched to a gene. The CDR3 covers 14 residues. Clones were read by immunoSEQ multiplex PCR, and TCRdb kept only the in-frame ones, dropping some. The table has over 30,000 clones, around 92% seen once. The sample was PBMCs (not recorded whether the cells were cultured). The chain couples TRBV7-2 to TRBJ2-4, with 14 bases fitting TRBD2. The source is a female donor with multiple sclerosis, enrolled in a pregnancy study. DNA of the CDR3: TGTGCCAGCAGCTTGACTAGCGGGAGGGACATTCAGTACTTC. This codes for CASSLTSGRDIQYF. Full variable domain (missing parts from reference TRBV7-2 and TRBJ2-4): GAGVSQSPSNKVTEKGKDVELRCDPISGHTALYWYRQSLGQGLEFLIYFQGNSAPDKSGLPSDRFSAERTGGSVSTLTIQRTQQEDSAVYLCASSLTSGRDIQYFGAGTRLSVL.